The 28 T cell receptor beta chains below come from one sample, sequenced in a study of beta chain features in type 1 diabetes. What was sequenced were expressed TCRB transcripts, since all of the isolated RNA had been reverse transcribed. Here immunoSEQ multiplex PCR was the method, and the copy in TCRdb shows in-frame clones only, minus some. The sample gives about 740,000 clones, 13% of which show up once; approximately 0.021% is in the top ten. What these receptors recognize is not known. Study observations and caveats: Type 1 diabetes patients had moderately but significantly shorter TCRB CDR3s in all four CD4+ subsets.

The source material was naive CD4+ T cells from blood. The receptors were gathered from a man between 18 and 29 years old with type 1 diabetes.

Only a few counts were recorded for this clone. This chain links TRBV6-5 with TRBJ2-3; D call uncertain. CDR1 MNHEY and CDR2 SVGAGI come from the germline V gene. There are 16 residues in the CDR3. The germline V and J ends were trimmed by 0 bases and 2 bases, with 12 bases remaining between them. CDR3 amino acids: CASSYSKFPVTDTQYF. CDR3 nucleotide sequence: TGTGCCAGCAGTTACTCGAAGTTCCCCGTCACAGATACGCAGTATTTT.

The V gene is TRBV25-1, the J gene TRBJ1-5, with TRBD1 matching over 7 bases. Germline trimming cut 4 bases from V and 1 base from J; bases unmatched to any gene: 13. Germline V gives CDR1 MGHDK, CDR2 SYGVNS. This CDR3 is 18 amino acids long. DNA for the CDR3: TGTGCCAGCAGTGCGGTGGAGGGGGCAGGGTCAAGCAATCAGCCCCAGCATTTT. Encoded protein: CASSAVEGAGSSNQPQHF.

The chain combines TRBV5-1 with TRBJ1-3; a possible D gene is TRBD1 (5 bases). The V gene lost 0 bases and the J gene lost 9 bases, with 13 bases spanning the gap. CDR1 is SGHRS, CDR2 YFSETQ, per germline. The CDR3 is made up of 14 amino acids. Here the CDR3 reads CASSLDGTPGTIYF. The CDR3 DNA reads TGCGCCAGCAGCTTGGACGGGACTCCCGGCACCATATATTTT.

This clone was counted only a few times. In DNA, the CDR3 is TGTGCCAGCAGTGAACAAGGGCAACCCTCGGCGATCACTGAAGCTTTCTTT. Its translation: CASSEQGQPSAITEAFF. The rearrangement uses TRBV2 and TRBJ1-1; D ambiguous. This CDR3 is built from 17 residues. V dropped 2 bases and J dropped 4 bases, with 20 bases sitting between them. Germline V gene sequence: CDR1 SNHLY, CDR2 FYNNEI. Supplemented by reference TRBV2 and TRBJ1-1, the full variable domain reads EPEVTQTPSHQVTQMGQEVILRCVPISNHLYFYWYRQILGQKVEFLVSFYNNEISEKSEIFDDQFSVERPDGSNFTLKIRSTKLEDSAMYFCASSEQGQPSAITEAFFGQGTRLTVV.

This clone was observed a handful of times. V is TRBV5-4 and J is TRBJ2-5; TRBD2 might be the D (6 bases). V lost 3 bases to trimming and J lost 1 base, with 10 bases between them. This CDR3 comprises 14 residues. Looked up from germline, CDR1 is SGHNT and CDR2 is YYREEE (reference sequence). CDR3 residues: CASSYRGTQETQYF. The CDR3 DNA follows: TGTGCCAGCAGCTACCGCGGGACCCAAGAGACCCAGTACTTC.

The V and J genes are TRBV6-1 and TRBJ1-5; 7 bases are shared with TRBD1. V was pared by 3 bases and J by 7 bases, with 9 bases of the junction left unmatched. This CDR3 is built from 15 residues. CDR1 and CDR2 from the germline V gene are MNHNS and SASEGT. The CDR3 protein is CASSELDRAGQPQHF. CDR3 coding DNA: TGTGCCAGCAGTGAGCTAGACAGGGCGGGACAGCCCCAGCATTTT.

This clone was counted only a few times. The chain joins TRBV7-8 to TRBJ1-1; D not certain. CDR3 length: 13 amino acids. V was trimmed by 4 bases and J by 3 bases, leaving 9 bases between them. Germline assignment: CDR1 SGHVS and CDR2 FQNEAQ. The CDR3 DNA sequence: TGTGCCAGCAGCTCACTCCAGGACACTGAAGCTTTCTTT. Amino acids: CASSSLQDTEAFF.

Notes on this clone: Its ends do not fully match the called genes, so a read error is possible. CDR3 residues: CASSEGQENEKLFF. As DNA, the CDR3 is TGTGCCAGCAGCGAAGGGCAGGAGAATGAAAAACTGTTTTTT. This rearrangement joins TRBV2 to TRBJ1-4; D not certain. Germline CDR1 SNHLY, CDR2 FYNNEI. The CDR3 totals 14 residues.

The rearrangement links TRBV11-2 to TRBJ2-1; no clear D. V dropped 5 bases and J dropped 7 bases, with 15 bases sitting between them. Germline values: CDR1 SGHAT, CDR2 FQNNGV. The CDR3 sequence is 14 residues long. The DNA of the CDR3 is TGTGCCAGCAGCCCCCCGGGCCTGTCGAATGAGCAGTTCTTC. Encoded protein: CASSPPGLSNEQFF.

The chain is built from TRBV9 and TRBJ2-1; D gene ambiguous. The germline V gene encodes CDR1 SGDLS and CDR2 YYNGEE. The CDR3 contains 13 residues. Deletions cut 0 bases from V and 13 bases from J, with 14 bases between. The CDR3 DNA follows: TGTGCCAGCAGCGTAGATGAAGGGCAATCACAGTTCTTC. Residues: CASSVDEGQSQFF.

Only a few counts were recorded for this clone. The chain links TRBV5-1 to TRBJ1-1, with 9 bases matching TRBD1. This CDR3 comprises 15 residues. In germline, CDR1 is SGHRS, CDR2 YFSETQ. V was pared by 6 bases and J by 0 bases, with 6 bases of the junction left unmatched. CDR3 coding DNA: TGCGCCAGCACTATCGGGACAGGGTTGAACACTGAAGCTTTCTTT. Protein: CASTIGTGLNTEAFF.

This clone was counted between two and nine times. The rearrangement links TRBV30 to TRBJ1-3; no clear D gene. CDR1 and CDR2 from the germline V gene are GTSNPN and SVGIG (reference sequence). The CDR3 length is 15 residues. The germline V and J ends were trimmed by 2 bases and 0 bases, with 11 bases remaining between them. CDR3 sequence reads: CAWSKVVFSGNTIYF. The CDR3 nucleotides read TGTGCCTGGAGTAAGGTGGTCTTCTCTGGAAACACCATATATTTT.

The genes are TRBV14 and TRBJ2-5; D is unresolved. The J call may not be correct, given that the DNA end is closer to TRBJ2-7. This CDR3 has 12 residues. CDR1 and CDR2 (germline): SGHDN, FVKESK. CDR3 sequence (DNA): TGTGCCAGCAGCCCGAGCTCCTACGAGCAGTACTTC. Translating gives CASSPSSYEQYF.

This clone was seen only a few times. The chain couples TRBV9 to TRBJ2-1, with D maybe TRBD2 (5 bases). This CDR3 comprises 11 residues. Deletions cut 1 base from V and 14 bases from J, with 10 bases between. Germline CDR1 is SGDLS and CDR2 is YYNGEE. CDR3 region: CASSVTGMEFF. The CDR3 region has the DNA TGTGCCAGCAGCGTAACGGGGATGGAGTTCTTC. Full variable domain (remainder filled in from reference TRBV9 and TRBJ2-1): DSGVTQTPKHLITATGQRVTLRCSPRSGDLSVYWYQQSLDQGLQFLIQYYNGEERAKGNILERFSAQQFPDLHSELNLSSLELGDSALYFCASSVTGMEFFGPGTRLTVL.

This clone has just a few counts. The genes are TRBV18 and TRBJ1-6; D ambiguous. The CDR3 consists of 13 residues. V lost 5 bases and J lost 7, with 9 bases in between. Germline-derived CDR1 and CDR2 are KGHSH and LQKENI. The CDR3 reads CASSELENSPLHF. CDR3 in DNA: TGTGCCAGCTCAGAATTGGAGAATTCACCCCTCCACTTT.

The table lists this clone with a few counts. The CDR3 DNA follows: TGTGCCAGCAGTCTGGGGGCTGAAGCTTTCTTT. Its protein is CASSLGAEAFF. This rearrangement joins TRBV28 to TRBJ1-1, with a tentative D call TRBD1 (5 bases). The CDR3 totals 11 residues. Germline V gene lookup returns CDR1 MDHEN and CDR2 SYDVKM. V lost 5 bases, J lost 6 bases, and 7 bases lay in between.

This clone has a handful of counts. An end of the junction does not agree with germline; a read error may underlie this. The chain employs TRBV7-3 and TRBJ2-3; weak D call: TRBD2 (5 bases). Germline CDR1 is SGHTA and CDR2 is FQGTGA. CDR3 length equals 13 residues. The CDR3 here is CASSPGSTDTQYF. The DNA for the CDR3 is TGTGCCAGCAGCCCGGGGAGCACGGATACGCAGTATTTT.

This sequence joins TRBV7-9 and TRBJ2-2; D is tentatively TRBD1 or TRBD2 (5 bases each). Trimming left V 8 bases short and J 2 bases short, with 12 bases between. This CDR3 is built from 14 residues. Germline CDR1 is SEHNR and CDR2 is FQNEAQ (reference sequence). The CDR3 sequence is CASSVGANTGELFF. CDR3 nucleotides: TGTGCCAGCTCGGTCGGGGCCAACACCGGGGAGCTGTTTTTT.

This clone appeared a few times. The J gene is TRBJ2-7, the V gene TRBV7-8, with D perhaps assigned TRBD1 or TRBD2 (6 bases each). Germline V gene data show CDR1 as SGHVS and CDR2 as FQNEAQ. V dropped 4 bases and J dropped 6 bases, with 19 bases sitting between them. The CDR3 sequence is 15 residues long. The CDR3 region has the DNA TGTGCCAGCAGCTGGGGGTCCGGGGGCGGCCCCGAGCAGTACTTC. This codes for CASSWGSGGGPEQYF.

V and J are TRBV9 and TRBJ1-1, with D possibly being TRBD1 (5 bases). The CDR3 consists of 14 residues. Germline loops: CDR1 SGDLS, CDR2 YYNGEE. V was pared by 2 bases and J by 1 base, with 9 bases between. CDR3 DNA: TGTGCCAGCAGCGTTTCGACAGAGAACACTGAAGCTTTCTTT. This codes for CASSVSTENTEAFF.

This clone has just one count. The rearrangement uses TRBV10-1 and TRBJ2-7; 7 nucleotides align to TRBD1. This CDR3 is built from 13 residues. Germline CDR1 WNHNN, CDR2 SYGVQD (reference sequence). V shed 4 bases and J 3 bases; nucleotides not matched to a gene: 3. The CDR3 region has the DNA TGCGCCAGCAGTGGGGACAGAAACTACGAGCAGTACTTC. Protein sequence: CASSGDRNYEQYF.

This clone has a handful of counts. The CDR3 here is CASRLNWGTHGYTF. CDR3 bases: TGTGCCAGCAGACTGAATTGGGGGACCCATGGCTACACCTTC. V gene TRBV7-2 combines with J gene TRBJ1-2, with D maybe TRBD1 (5 bases). The V gene lost 6 bases and the J gene lost 6 bases, with 17 bases spanning the gap. There are 14 residues in the CDR3. CDR1 SGHTA and CDR2 FQGNSA come from the germline V gene.

The rearrangement joins TRBV5-4 to TRBJ2-1; D gene unclear. This CDR3 contains 12 residues. Germline V gene lookup returns CDR1 SGHNT and CDR2 YYREEE (reference sequence). Trimming took 1 base from V and 7 from J, leaving 6 bases between them. The CDR3 DNA is TGTGCCAGCAGCTTGATATTGAATGAGCAGTTCTTC. Its protein is CASSLILNEQFF.

V gene TRBV10-3 combines with J gene TRBJ2-7; D remains unclear. V lost 4 bases to trimming and J lost 0 bases, with 13 bases between them. The CDR3 has 15 residues. Germline CDR1 reads ENHRY; CDR2 reads SYGVKD. The CDR3 reads CAISGQGLSSYEQYF. For the CDR3, the DNA is TGTGCCATCAGTGGCCAAGGGCTTAGCTCCTACGAGCAGTACTTC.

The chain joins TRBV7-8 to TRBJ2-3, with D perhaps matching TRBD2 (6 bases). The V gene's germline CDR1 is SGHVS and CDR2 FQNEAQ. V was trimmed by 3 bases and J by 2 bases, leaving 12 bases between them. The CDR3 is 15 amino acids. CDR3 DNA: TGTGCCAGCAGCTTTGAGCGGGCGCCCACAGATACGCAGTATTTT. Protein: CASSFERAPTDTQYF.

This clone turned up a few times. This chain uses TRBV29-1 with TRBJ2-7, with D maybe TRBD2 (6 bases). CDR3 length equals 13 residues. Trimming shortened V by 7 bases and J by 0 bases, and 13 bases separated the two germline ends. Germline V CDR1 and CDR2: SQVTM, ANQGSEA. CDR3 amino acids: CSALAGNSYEQYF. The DNA for the CDR3 is TGCAGCGCTCTGGCGGGAAACTCCTACGAGCAGTACTTC.

The chain combines TRBV18 with TRBJ2-1; D is perhaps TRBD1 (5 bases). The V gene lost 4 bases and the J gene lost 0 bases, with 13 bases spanning the gap. CDR3 length: 16 amino acids. Germline CDR1 is KGHSH and CDR2 is LQKENI. In DNA form, the CDR3 reads TGTGCCAGCTCACAATCAGGGTATAGCTCCTACAATGAGCAGTTCTTC. Protein sequence: CASSQSGYSSYNEQFF.

This clone was observed a few times. The chain uses TRBV4-1 and TRBJ2-2, with a tentative D call TRBD2 (5 bases). CDR1 is MGHRA and CDR2 is YSYEKL in the germline V gene. The V end was cut by 6 bases, the J end by 0 bases, with 11 bases between. The CDR3 length is 15 residues. CDR3 in DNA: TGCGCCAGCAGTAGGACTGCCTCGAACACCGGGGAGCTGTTTTTT. Amino acids: CASSRTASNTGELFF.